This T cell receptor beta chain was sequenced during a study of T-cell memory formation after mild COVID-19. Each CDR3 protein gets one entry after TCRdb re-called the 5' RACE reads with MiXCR. The profile shows 180,000 or so distinct CDR3 sequences, roughly 12% of them singletons. The trim removed 10 bases at V and 5 bases at J, leaving 14 bases unmatched. The germline V gene encodes CDR1 MNHNY and CDR2 SVGAGI (reference sequence). The CDR3 runs to 15 residues. What was sequenced was PBMCs or a T cell subset sorted from them (not recorded which). This receptor was taken from a man between 18 and 29 years old who had mild COVID-19 (a few samples of this study predate the infection). Cell type and time point are not known. The chain is built from TRBV6-6 and TRBJ2-7; the match to TRBD1 covers 10 bases. This CDR3 is CATLHAGTGDHEQYF. Here the CDR3 DNA reads TGTGCCACCCTGCACGCCGGGACAGGGGATCACGAGCAGTACTTC.